The present TCR beta chain was sequenced within a study of regulatory T cells in long-lasting Graves disease. Study information: For a period under 3 months, newly diagnosed Graves' patients had taken antithyroid drugs.

Time point meaning: newly diagnosed GD, antithyroid drugs for less than 3 months. From PBMCs, RNA was extracted and then used to make the TCR library. Arm-PCR of CDR3 regions with iRepertoire HTBI primers generated TCR beta libraries. MiXCR, run by TCRdb on the multiplex PCR reads, gives a single entry per CDR3 protein. The table has 530,000 or so distinct CDR3 sequences, approximately 15% seen once; the top ten hold roughly 10%. There are a few counts of this clonotype. Germline V gene lookup returns CDR1 GTSNPN and CDR2 SVGIG (reference sequence). This CDR3 is built from 14 residues. The V end lost 1 base, the J end lost 0 bases, and 7 bases lay between the germline ends. This same sample was also part of a study on T cells in Graves' hyperthyroidism and ophthalmopathy. That work contributes: Most expanded thyroid clonotypes above 0.001 recurred in blood.

The clonotype was recovered from a man aged 25 to 40 with Graves disease. Material: peripheral blood mononuclear cells (PBMCs), obtained at new diagnosis, from a patient treated with antithyroid drugs. V usage is TRBV30 and J usage is TRBJ2-4; D is undetermined. The chain's CDR3 is CAWSEGLAKNIQYF. For the CDR3, the DNA is TGTGCCTGGAGTGAGGGTCTAGCCAAAAACATTCAGTACTTC.